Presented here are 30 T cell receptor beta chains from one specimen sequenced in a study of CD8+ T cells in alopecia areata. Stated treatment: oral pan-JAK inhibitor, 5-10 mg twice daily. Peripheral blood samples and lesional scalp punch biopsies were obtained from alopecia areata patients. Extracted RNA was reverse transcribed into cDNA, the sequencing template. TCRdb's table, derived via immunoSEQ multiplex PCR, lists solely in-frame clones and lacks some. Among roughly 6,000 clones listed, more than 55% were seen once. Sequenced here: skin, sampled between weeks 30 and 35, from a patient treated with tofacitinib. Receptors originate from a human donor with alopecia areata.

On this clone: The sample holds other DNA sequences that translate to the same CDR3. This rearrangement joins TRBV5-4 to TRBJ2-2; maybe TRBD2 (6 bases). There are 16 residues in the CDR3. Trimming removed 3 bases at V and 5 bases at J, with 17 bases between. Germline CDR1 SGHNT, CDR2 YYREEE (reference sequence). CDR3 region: CASSSEGGEETGELFF. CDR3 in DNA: TGTGCCAGCAGCTCGGAGGGTGGGGAGGAGACCGGGGAGCTGTTTTTT.

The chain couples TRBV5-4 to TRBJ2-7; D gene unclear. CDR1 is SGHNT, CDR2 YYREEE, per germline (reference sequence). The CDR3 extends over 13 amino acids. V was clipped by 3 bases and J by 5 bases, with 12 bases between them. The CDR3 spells CASSSLGKDEQYF. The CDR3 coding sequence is TGTGCCAGCAGCTCATTGGGGAAGGACGAGCAGTACTTC.

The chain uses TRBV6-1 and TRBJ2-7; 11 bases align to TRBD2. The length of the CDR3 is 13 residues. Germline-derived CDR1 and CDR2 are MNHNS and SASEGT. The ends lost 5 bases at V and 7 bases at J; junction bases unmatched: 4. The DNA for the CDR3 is TGTGCCAGCAGTTGGCGGACTAGCGGGGAGCAGTACTTC. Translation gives CASSWRTSGEQYF.

This CDR3 reads CASRLSRGHSYNEQFF. The CDR3 DNA reads as TGTGCCAGCAGGCTCAGTAGGGGACACTCCTACAATGAGCAGTTCTTC. The chain combines TRBV2 with TRBJ2-1; D perhaps matches TRBD1 (6 bases). This CDR3 is 16 amino acids long. CDR1 SNHLY and CDR2 FYNNEI come from the germline V gene. Trimming took 6 bases from V and 0 from J, leaving 15 bases between them. The full variable domain, with the rest looked up from reference TRBV2 and TRBJ2-1, is EPEVTQTPSHQVTQMGQEVILRCVPISNHLYFYWYRQILGQKVEFLVSFYNNEISEKSEIFDDQFSVERPDGSNFTLKIRSTKLEDSAMYFCASRLSRGHSYNEQFFGPGTRLTVL.

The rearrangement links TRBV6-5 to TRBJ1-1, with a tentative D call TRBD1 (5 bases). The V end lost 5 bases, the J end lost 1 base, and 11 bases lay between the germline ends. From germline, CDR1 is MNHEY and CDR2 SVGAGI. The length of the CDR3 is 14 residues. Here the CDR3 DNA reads TGTGCCAGCAGTATCTTAGGGGCGAACACTGAAGCTTTCTTT. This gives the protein CASSILGANTEAFF.

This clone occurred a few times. CDR3: CASSYYRNNEQFF. The DNA of the CDR3 is TGTGCCAGCAGTTACTACCGGAACAATGAGCAGTTCTTC. The chain is built from TRBV6-5 and TRBJ2-1; unclear D gene. The CDR3 consists of 13 residues. The germline V gene has CDR1 MNHEY and CDR2 SVGAGI. V was trimmed by 1 base and J by 5 bases, leaving 6 bases between them.

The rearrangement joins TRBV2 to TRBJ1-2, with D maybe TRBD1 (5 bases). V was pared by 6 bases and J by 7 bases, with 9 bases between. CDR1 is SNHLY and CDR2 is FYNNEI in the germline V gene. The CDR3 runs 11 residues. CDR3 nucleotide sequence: TGTGCCAGCAGCCGAGGGGCTGGCTACACCTTC. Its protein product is CASSRGAGYTF.

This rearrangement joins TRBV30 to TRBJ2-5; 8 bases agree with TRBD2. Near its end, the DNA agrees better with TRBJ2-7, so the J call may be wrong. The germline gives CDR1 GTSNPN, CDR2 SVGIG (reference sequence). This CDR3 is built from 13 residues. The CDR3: CAWRRTSSYEQYF. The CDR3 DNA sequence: TGTGCCTGGAGGCGGACTAGCAGCTACGAGCAGTACTTC.

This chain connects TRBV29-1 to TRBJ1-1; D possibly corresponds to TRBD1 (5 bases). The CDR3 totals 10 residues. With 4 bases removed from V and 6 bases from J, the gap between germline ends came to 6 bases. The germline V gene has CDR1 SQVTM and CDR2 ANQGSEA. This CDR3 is CSVGGSEAFF. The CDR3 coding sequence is TGCAGCGTTGGGGGGTCTGAAGCTTTCTTT. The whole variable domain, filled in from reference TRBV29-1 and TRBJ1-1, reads SAVISQKPSRDICQRGTSLTIQCQVDSQVTMMFWYRQQPGQSLTLIATANQGSEATYESGFVIDKFPISRPNLTFSTLTVSNMSPEDSSIYLCSVGGSEAFFGQGTRLTVV.

CDR3 DNA sequence: TGTGCCAGCAGCTTAGATAGCGGGAGGTACAATGAGCAGTTCTTC. As protein: CASSLDSGRYNEQFF. The genes are TRBV7-3 and TRBJ2-1, with 10 bases that match TRBD2. V was clipped by 2 bases and J by 4 bases; unmatched bases: 2. This CDR3 has 15 amino acids. Germline V gives CDR1 SGHTA, CDR2 FQGTGA.

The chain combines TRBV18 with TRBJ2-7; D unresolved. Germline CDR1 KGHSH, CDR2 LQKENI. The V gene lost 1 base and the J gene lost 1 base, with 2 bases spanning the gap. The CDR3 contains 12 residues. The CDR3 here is CASSPQSYEQYF. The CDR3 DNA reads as TGTGCCAGCTCACCACAGTCCTACGAGCAGTACTTC.

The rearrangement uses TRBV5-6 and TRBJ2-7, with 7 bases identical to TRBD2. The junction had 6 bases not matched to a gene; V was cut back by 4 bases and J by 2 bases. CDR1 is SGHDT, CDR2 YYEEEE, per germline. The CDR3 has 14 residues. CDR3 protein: CASSGGGLTYEQYF. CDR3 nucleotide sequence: TGTGCCAGCAGCGGCGGGGGACTCACCTACGAGCAGTACTTC.

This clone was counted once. This CDR3 reads CAIFSRRDTGELFF. The CDR3 DNA is TGTGCCATCTTCAGCCGCAGGGACACCGGGGAGCTGTTTTTT. This chain links TRBV2 with TRBJ2-2, with D possibly being TRBD1 (5 bases). CDR3 length equals 14 residues. V was clipped by 10 bases and J by 3 bases, with 15 bases between them. The V gene's germline CDR1 is SNHLY and CDR2 FYNNEI.

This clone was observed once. The CDR3, as DNA: TGCAGCGTTGAAGACGGGGGGATGAACACTGAAGCTTTCTTT. This gives the protein CSVEDGGMNTEAFF. V and J are TRBV29-1 and TRBJ1-1; tentative D call: TRBD1 (5 bases). There are 14 residues in the CDR3. Trimming stripped 0 bases from V and 0 bases from J, with 8 bases between. Germline V gene sequence: CDR1 SQVTM, CDR2 ANQGSEA.

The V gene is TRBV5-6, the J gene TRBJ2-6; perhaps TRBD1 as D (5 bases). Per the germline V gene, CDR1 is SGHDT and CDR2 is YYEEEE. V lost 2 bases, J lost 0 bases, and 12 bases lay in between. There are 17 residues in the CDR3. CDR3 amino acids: CASSFIRVYSGANVLTF. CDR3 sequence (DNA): TGTGCCAGCAGCTTTATCAGGGTCTACTCTGGGGCCAACGTCCTGACTTTC.

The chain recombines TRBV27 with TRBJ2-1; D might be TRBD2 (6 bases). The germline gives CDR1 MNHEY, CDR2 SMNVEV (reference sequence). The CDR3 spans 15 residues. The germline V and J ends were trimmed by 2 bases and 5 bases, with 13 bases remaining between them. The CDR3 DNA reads TGTGCCAGCAGTTTAGTGGCTAGCGCAAACAATGAGCAGTTCTTC. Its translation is CASSLVASANNEQFF.

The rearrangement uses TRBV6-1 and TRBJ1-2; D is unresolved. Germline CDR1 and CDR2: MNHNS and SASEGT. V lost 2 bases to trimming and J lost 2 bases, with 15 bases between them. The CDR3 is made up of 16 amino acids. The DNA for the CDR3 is TGTGCCAGCAGTGAACAGTCCAGGTCCCAGAACTATGGCTACACCTTC. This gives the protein CASSEQSRSQNYGYTF.

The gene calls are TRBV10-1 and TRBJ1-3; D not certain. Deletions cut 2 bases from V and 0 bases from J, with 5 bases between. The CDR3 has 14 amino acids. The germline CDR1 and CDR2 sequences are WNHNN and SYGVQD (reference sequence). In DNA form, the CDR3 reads TGCGCCAGCAGTGAGAGGAGCTCTGGAAACACCATATATTTT. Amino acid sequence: CASSERSSGNTIYF.

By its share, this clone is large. Here the CDR3 reads CASSMRLAPEAFF. As DNA, the CDR3 is TGTGCCAGCAGCATGCGATTGGCCCCTGAAGCTTTCTTT. The chain joins TRBV5-8 to TRBJ1-1; no clear D gene. The germline gives CDR1 SGHTS, CDR2 YDEGEE. This CDR3 has 13 amino acids. Trimming pared 4 bases from V and 6 bases from J, leaving 13 bases between. Complete variable domain (other parts from reference TRBV5-8 and TRBJ1-1): EAGVTQSPTHLIKTRGQQATLRCSPISGHTSVYWYQQALGLGLQFLLWYDEGEERNRGNFPPRFSGRQFPNYSSELNVNALELEDSALYLCASSMRLAPEAFFGQGTRLTVV.

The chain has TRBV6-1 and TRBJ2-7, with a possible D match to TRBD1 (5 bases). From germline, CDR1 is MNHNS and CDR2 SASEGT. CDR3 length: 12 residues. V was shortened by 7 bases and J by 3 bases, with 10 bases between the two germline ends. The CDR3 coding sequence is TGTGCCAGCAAGGCAGGGAACTACGAGCAGTACTTC. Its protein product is CASKAGNYEQYF.

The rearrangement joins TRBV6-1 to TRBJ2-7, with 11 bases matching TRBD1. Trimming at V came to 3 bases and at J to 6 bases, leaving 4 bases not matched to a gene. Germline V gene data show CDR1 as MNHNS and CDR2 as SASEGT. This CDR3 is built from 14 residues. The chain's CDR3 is CASSESDRGREQYF. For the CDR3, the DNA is TGTGCCAGCAGTGAGTCGGACAGGGGGCGCGAGCAGTACTTC.

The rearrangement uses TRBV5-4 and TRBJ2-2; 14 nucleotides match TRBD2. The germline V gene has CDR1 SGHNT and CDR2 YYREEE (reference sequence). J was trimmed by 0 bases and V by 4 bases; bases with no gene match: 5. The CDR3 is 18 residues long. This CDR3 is CASSGGLAGGPNTGELFF. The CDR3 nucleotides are TGTGCCAGCAGCGGAGGACTAGCGGGAGGTCCGAACACCGGGGAGCTGTTTTTT.

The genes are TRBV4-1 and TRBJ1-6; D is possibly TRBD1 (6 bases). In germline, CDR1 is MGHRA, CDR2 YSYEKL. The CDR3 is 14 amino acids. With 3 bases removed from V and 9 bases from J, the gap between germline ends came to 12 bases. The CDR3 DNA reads TGCGCCAGCAGCCAGACCAGGGGTGGTTCACCCCTCCACTTT. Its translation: CASSQTRGGSPLHF.

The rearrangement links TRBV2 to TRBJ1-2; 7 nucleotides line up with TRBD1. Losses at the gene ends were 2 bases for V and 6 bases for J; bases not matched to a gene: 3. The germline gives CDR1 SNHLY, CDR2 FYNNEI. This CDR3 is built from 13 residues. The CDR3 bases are TGTGCCAGCAGTGAAACAGGGGAGGATGGCTACACCTTC. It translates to CASSETGEDGYTF.

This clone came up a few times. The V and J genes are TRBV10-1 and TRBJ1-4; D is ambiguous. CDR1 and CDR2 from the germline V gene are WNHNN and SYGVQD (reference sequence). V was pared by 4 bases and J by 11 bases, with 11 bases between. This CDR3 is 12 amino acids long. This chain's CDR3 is CASSANMEKLFF. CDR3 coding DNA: TGCGCCAGCAGTGCCAACATGGAGAAACTGTTTTTT.

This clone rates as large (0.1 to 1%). CDR3 sequence: CASSPGLARQETQYF. The CDR3 DNA is TGTGCCAGCAGTCCCGGACTAGCACGGCAAGAGACCCAGTACTTC. The chain couples TRBV7-3 to TRBJ2-5; 8 nucleotides match TRBD2. The V gene's germline CDR1 is SGHTA and CDR2 FQGTGA. With 6 bases clipped from V and 2 bases from J, the junction kept 8 bases outside the gene matches. CDR3 length: 15 amino acids.

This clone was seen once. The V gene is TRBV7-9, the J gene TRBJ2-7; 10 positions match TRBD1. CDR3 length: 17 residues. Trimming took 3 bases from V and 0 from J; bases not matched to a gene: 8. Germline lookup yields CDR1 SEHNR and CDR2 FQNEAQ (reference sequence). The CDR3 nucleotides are TGTGCCAGCAGCTTCAATCCCCGGGACAGGGGCTCCTACGAGCAGTACTTC. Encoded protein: CASSFNPRDRGSYEQYF.

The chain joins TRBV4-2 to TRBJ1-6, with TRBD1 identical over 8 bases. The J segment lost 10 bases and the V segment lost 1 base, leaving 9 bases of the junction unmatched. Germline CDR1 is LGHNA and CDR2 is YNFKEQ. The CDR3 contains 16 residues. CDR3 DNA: TGTGCCAGCAGCCAAGCTCCGGGACAGGTCGGATCACCCCTCCACTTT. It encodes CASSQAPGQVGSPLHF.

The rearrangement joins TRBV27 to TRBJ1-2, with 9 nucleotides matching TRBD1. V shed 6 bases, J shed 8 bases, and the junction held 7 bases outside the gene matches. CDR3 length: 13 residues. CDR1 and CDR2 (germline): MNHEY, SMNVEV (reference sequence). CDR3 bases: TGTGCCAGCAGAATGAGGACAGGGGTAGGCTACACCTTC. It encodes CASRMRTGVGYTF.

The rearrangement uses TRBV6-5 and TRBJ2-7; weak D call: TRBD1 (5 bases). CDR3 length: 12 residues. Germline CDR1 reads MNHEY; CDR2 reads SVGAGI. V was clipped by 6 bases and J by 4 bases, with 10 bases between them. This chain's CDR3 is CASSQDSYEQYF. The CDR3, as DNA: TGTGCCAGCAGCCAAGACAGTTACGAGCAGTACTTC.